This T cell receptor beta chain was captured in a study of breast tumors, draining lymph nodes, adjacent tissues. The study, taken as a whole, reports: Findings are consistent with lymph node origin and intratumoral expansion of most tumor T cells.

Samples came from axillary lymph nodes draining the breast cancer. Germline values: CDR1 GTSNPN, CDR2 SVGIG (reference sequence). V dropped 5 bases and J dropped 4 bases, with 8 bases sitting between them. The CDR3 sequence is 11 residues long. TCRdb called the multiplex PCR reads again in MiXCR, with one record for every CDR3 protein. This table has 90,000 to 120,000 distinct CDR3 sequences, around 21% appearing once. This clonotype was found many times. The antigen is unknown. This TCR came from a female donor with breast cancer. Some clones in this sample may be carry-over from other donors' samples. The chain carries TRBV30 and TRBJ1-2; D possibly corresponds to TRBD1 (5 bases). Material for sequencing was axillary lymph node tissue. This CDR3 is CAWQGVYGYTF. CDR3 DNA sequence: TGTGCCTGGCAGGGTGTCTATGGCTACACCTTC.